Listed here is a single T cell receptor (beta chain). The data derive from a study of blood T cell repertoires in COVID-19. The overall study: Spain, Italy and the United States supplied samples that represented acute and convalescent COVID-19. The cDNA or gDNA used as material had been derived from T cells, B-cell-depleted T cells, or PBMCs.

The CDR3 sequence is 14 residues long. Germline trimming cut 6 bases from V and 5 bases from J; bases unmatched to any gene: 7. Germline loops: CDR1 SGHTA, CDR2 FQGNSA. Sequenced by immunoSEQ multiplex PCR; TCRdb stores in-frame clones only, minus some. The table lists around 64,000 clones, approximately 90% of them singletons, with roughly 19% in the top ten. The sample taken for sequencing was peripheral blood. This clonotype originated in a woman older than 75 with acute or convalescent COVID-19. The gene calls are TRBV7-2 and TRBJ2-5, with TRBD2 matching 9 bases. DNA for the CDR3: TGTGCCAGCAGATTCAGCGGGGGGTTGGAGACCCAGTACTTC. It is translated as CASRFSGGLETQYF. The full variable domain, in which reference TRBV7-2 and TRBJ2-5 provide the parts outside the CDR3, is GAGVSQSPSNKVTEKGKDVELRCDPISGHTALYWYRQSLGQGLEFLIYFQGNSAPDKSGLPSDRFSAERTGGSVSTLTIQRTQQEDSAVYLCASRFSGGLETQYFGPGTRLLVL.